This entry lists 2 T cell receptor beta chains sequenced from one sample in a study of T cell responses to AZD1222 COVID-19 vaccine. Sequencing used immunoSEQ multiplex PCR; TCRdb keeps in-frame clones, though not all of them. The table shows about 120,000 clones, with 85% to 90% occurring only once. The sample consisted of peripheral blood, taken 28 days after the second AZD1222 dose. The receptors were gathered from an adult who received the AZD1222 COVID-19 vaccine.

The chain uses TRBV5-1 and TRBJ1-4; D is ambiguous. Looked up from germline, CDR1 is SGHRS and CDR2 is YFSETQ. The CDR3 is 14 amino acids. V shed 4 bases and J shed 2 bases, with 9 bases lying between them. CDR3 residues: CASSRSSTNEKLFF. For the CDR3, the DNA is TGCGCCAGCAGCCGGTCCTCGACTAATGAAAAACTGTTTTTT. The whole variable domain, filled in from reference TRBV5-1 and TRBJ1-4, reads KAGVTQTPRYLIKTRGQQVTLSCSPISGHRSVSWYQQTPGQGLQFLFEYFSETQRNKGNFPGRFSGRQFSNSRSEMNVSTLELGDSALYLCASSRSSTNEKLFFGSGTQLSVL.

V usage is TRBV10-3 and J usage is TRBJ2-5; TRBD1 matches at 9 bases. Germline CDR1 ENHRY, CDR2 SYGVKD. The V gene end was trimmed by 3 bases and the J gene end by 5 bases; junction bases not matched to a gene: 7. CDR3 length equals 15 residues. CDR3 sequence reads: CAISDPDRGGETQYF. The DNA for the CDR3 is TGTGCCATCAGTGACCCGGACAGGGGAGGTGAGACCCAGTACTTC.